The 23 T cell receptor beta chains below come from one sample, sequenced in a study of T cells in localized non-small cell lung cancer. This table comes from immunoSEQ multiplex PCR, and its TCRdb copy is limited to in-frame clones, with some not included. The sample contains fewer than 25,000 clones, 86% of which appear only once. The source material was peripheral blood, sampled before any cancer treatment. Every receptor here comes from a woman aged 35-70 years with stage I lung adenocarcinoma.

This clone has just a few counts. The chain combines TRBV2 with TRBJ1-6, with D unresolved. The ends were cut back, 2 bases at V and 8 bases at J, with 13 bases in the middle. This CDR3 is built from 15 residues. CDR1 and CDR2 from the germline V gene are SNHLY and FYNNEI. The CDR3 DNA follows: TGTGCCAGCAGTGAATTGAGGACCAACGATTCACCCCTCCACTTT. The encoded protein is CASSELRTNDSPLHF. Based on the CDR3 plus reference TRBV2 and TRBJ1-6, the full variable domain is EPEVTQTPSHQVTQMGQEVILRCVPISNHLYFYWYRQILGQKVEFLVSFYNNEISEKSEIFDDQFSVERPDGSNFTLKIRSTKLEDSAMYFCASSELRTNDSPLHFGNGTRLTVT.

This rearrangement joins TRBV7-3 to TRBJ2-2; D is uncertain. This CDR3 region has 11 residues. Between the trimmed V and J ends, which lost 5 bases and 4 bases, there was a span of 2 bases. CDR1 and CDR2 from the germline V gene are SGHTA and FQGTGA. CDR3: CASSLTGELFF. The CDR3 DNA reads TGTGCCAGCAGCCTCACCGGGGAGCTGTTTTTT.

This clone occurred a few times. The rearrangement joins TRBV6-1 to TRBJ2-6; possibly TRBD1 or TRBD2 for D (6 bases each). V was trimmed by 3 bases and J by 4 bases, leaving 10 bases between them. The V gene's germline CDR1 is MNHNS and CDR2 SASEGT. The CDR3 runs 15 residues. The CDR3 bases are TGTGCCAGCAGTGAGGAGGGGGGAGGGGCCAACGTCCTGACTTTC. Translation gives CASSEEGGGANVLTF.

This clone was picked up a small number of times. This chain links TRBV5-1 with TRBJ2-1, with 7 bases fitting TRBD2. The germline CDR1 and CDR2 sequences are SGHRS and YFSETQ. CDR3 size: 14 residues. V was pared by 0 bases and J by 12 bases, with 9 bases of the junction left unmatched. CDR3 nucleotides: TGCGCCAGCAGCTTGGCCCTGGGCGGGGGAGTGCAGTTCTTC. It codes for CASSLALGGGVQFF.

This clone was recorded only once. In DNA, the CDR3 is TGTGCCAGCAGCTCTCTCCAGGACTCCTACGAGCAGTACTTC. Amino acid sequence: CASSSLQDSYEQYF. The rearrangement links TRBV7-6 to TRBJ2-7; D not certain. The V end lost 4 bases, the J end lost 0 bases, and 10 bases lay between the germline ends. The CDR3 sequence is 14 residues long. Germline CDR1 is SGHVS and CDR2 is FNYEAQ.

The chain couples TRBV5-6 to TRBJ1-2; no clear D. V gave up 6 bases and J gave up 8 bases, with 14 bases separating them. Germline V gene data show CDR1 as SGHDT and CDR2 as YYEEEE. The CDR3 is 12 amino acids. CDR3 in amino acids: CASTLRPRGYTF. CDR3 DNA sequence: TGTGCCAGCACCCTGAGACCCCGGGGCTACACCTTC.

This chain uses TRBV7-8 with TRBJ1-3, with D unresolved. CDR3 length equals 14 residues. Deletions cut 1 base from V and 2 bases from J, with 6 bases between. Germline V gene data show CDR1 as SGHVS and CDR2 as FQNEAQ. Here the CDR3 reads CASSLVSTGNTIYF. The DNA of the CDR3 is TGTGCCAGCAGCTTAGTCAGTACTGGAAACACCATATATTTT.

V usage is TRBV4-3 and J usage is TRBJ2-3, with 13 bases fitting TRBD2. The CDR3 runs 16 residues. CDR1 and CDR2 (germline): LGHNA, YSLEER. V lost 5 bases to trimming and J lost 4 bases; unmatched junction nucleotides: 6. The CDR3 DNA reads TGCGCCAGCAGCACCTGGACTAGCGGGGGCGCAGATACGCAGTATTTT. Translation gives CASSTWTSGGADTQYF.

This sequence joins TRBV6-1 and TRBJ2-5, with a tentative D call TRBD2 (5 bases). There are 13 residues in the CDR3. Germline loops: CDR1 MNHNS, CDR2 SASEGT. The ends were cut back, 4 bases at V and 3 bases at J, with 9 bases in the middle. CDR3 DNA: TGTGCCAGCAGTGTCCTCGGGGAAGAGACCCAGTACTTC. It is translated as CASSVLGEETQYF.

The V and J genes are TRBV7-8 and TRBJ2-3; D gene uncertain. This CDR3 spans 14 amino acids. CDR1 SGHVS and CDR2 FQNEAQ come from the germline V gene. Trimming cost V 5 bases and J 2 bases, with 11 bases left between them. This CDR3 reads CASSPTTYTDTQYF. DNA for the CDR3: TGTGCCAGCAGCCCTACTACCTACACAGATACGCAGTATTTT.

The chain joins TRBV19 to TRBJ2-7; D ambiguous. Trimming removed 4 bases at V and 3 bases at J, with 7 bases between. CDR3 length: 12 amino acids. Germline V lookup: CDR1 LNHDA, CDR2 SQIVND (reference sequence). The chain's CDR3 is CASSNPDYEQYF. CDR3 DNA: TGTGCCAGTAGTAACCCAGACTACGAGCAGTACTTC.

V is TRBV4-3 and J is TRBJ2-1; 8 bases line up with TRBD1. The CDR3 has 16 amino acids. The trim removed 3 bases at V and 5 bases at J, leaving 9 bases unmatched. Germline V gives CDR1 LGHNA, CDR2 YSLEER. CDR3 residues: CASSHVPGQVDNEQFF. The CDR3 DNA reads TGCGCCAGCAGCCACGTACCGGGACAGGTGGACAATGAGCAGTTCTTC.

The chain recombines TRBV6-5 with TRBJ1-2; tentatively, D is TRBD1 (5 bases). The CDR3 is 13 amino acids. Trimming left V 4 bases short and J 2 bases short, with 8 bases between. Per the germline V gene, CDR1 is MNHEY and CDR2 is SVGAGI. Written as DNA, the CDR3 is TGTGCCAGCAGTTGGGGGGGGAACTATGGCTACACCTTC. Protein: CASSWGGNYGYTF.

The chain combines TRBV7-9 with TRBJ2-7; no firm D call. V gave up 4 bases and J gave up 3 bases, with 4 bases separating them. Per germline, CDR1 SEHNR and CDR2 FQNEAQ (reference sequence). The CDR3 contains 11 residues. The CDR3 sequence is CASSSVYEQYF. The CDR3 DNA reads TGTGCCAGCAGCTCGGTCTACGAGCAGTACTTC.

This clone showed up just a few times. This rearrangement joins TRBV28 to TRBJ1-1; D ambiguous. The CDR3 covers 12 residues. V shed 2 bases and J shed 2 bases, with 3 bases lying between them. Germline CDR1 reads MDHEN; CDR2 reads SYDVKM. In nucleotides, the CDR3 is TGTGCCAGCAGTTTAGTTAACACTGAAGCTTTCTTT. Amino acid sequence: CASSLVNTEAFF. Together with reference TRBV28 and TRBJ1-1, the CDR3 gives the full variable domain: DVKVTQSSRYLVKRTGEKVFLECVQDMDHENMFWYRQDPGLGLRLIYFSYDVKMKEKGDIPEGYSVSREKKERFSLILESASTNQTSMYLCASSLVNTEAFFGQGTRLTVV.

There are a few counts of this clone. The CDR3 sequence: CASSQATGTGDNTEAFF. The CDR3 DNA sequence: TGCGCCAGCAGCCAAGCGACCGGGACAGGGGATAACACTGAAGCTTTCTTT. The chain recombines TRBV4-1 with TRBJ1-1; 10 positions agree with TRBD1. The V gene end was trimmed by 1 base and the J gene end by 2 bases; junction bases not matched to a gene: 7. The length of the CDR3 is 17 residues. The germline V gene has CDR1 MGHRA and CDR2 YSYEKL.

CDR3 protein: CAWQRGGNQPQHF. In nucleotides, the CDR3 is TGTGCCTGGCAGAGGGGGGGGAATCAGCCCCAGCATTTT. The chain is built from TRBV30 and TRBJ1-5; D may be TRBD1 (6 bases). V was trimmed by 5 bases and J by 4 bases, leaving 12 bases between them. The CDR3 loop spans 13 amino acids. Germline loops: CDR1 GTSNPN, CDR2 SVGIG (reference sequence).

In this sample, this clone turned up once. CDR3 nucleotide sequence: TGTGCCAGCATTGACATTCTCCCCCCTCCTAAAGGCTACACCTTC. It yields the protein CASIDILPPPKGYTF. The V and J genes are TRBV6-1 and TRBJ1-2; D is ambiguous. The CDR3 sequence is 15 residues long. V dropped 7 bases and J dropped 8 bases, with 23 bases sitting between them. Germline CDR1 is MNHNS and CDR2 is SASEGT.

This clone has just one count. CDR3 DNA: TGCGCCAGCAGCCAAGCTGCCGGGACCCGCACCAATGAGCAGTTCTTC. This translates into CASSQAAGTRTNEQFF. The chain combines TRBV4-1 with TRBJ2-1, with D tentatively TRBD1 or TRBD2 (5 bases each). This CDR3 has 16 residues. V was clipped by 1 base and J by 6 bases, with 16 bases between them. CDR1 and CDR2 from the germline V gene are MGHRA and YSYEKL.

The V and J genes are TRBV4-1 and TRBJ2-3, with 9 bases aligning to TRBD2. V was clipped by 5 bases and J by 3 bases; unmatched bases: 9. The CDR3 spans 16 residues. The germline V gene has CDR1 MGHRA and CDR2 YSYEKL. CDR3 nucleotide sequence: TGCGCCAGCAGCTACCAGCTAGCGGGGAATACAGATACGCAGTATTTT. Amino acids: CASSYQLAGNTDTQYF.

The J gene is TRBJ2-1, the V gene TRBV7-3; 8 nucleotides match TRBD1. This CDR3 has 14 residues. Losses at the gene ends were 3 bases for V and 6 bases for J; bases not matched to a gene: 4. The V gene's germline CDR1 is SGHTA and CDR2 FQGTGA. The CDR3 spells CASSLGTGGNEQFF. In DNA, the CDR3 is TGTGCCAGCAGCTTGGGGACAGGCGGCAATGAGCAGTTCTTC.

The chain carries TRBV21-1 and TRBJ1-4; TRBD1, the table's D call, lacks a check against the DNA. TRBV21-1 is a pseudogene segment. The CDR3 has 18 residues. This CDR3 reads CASSNGTPDGTPNEKLFF. The DNA of the CDR3 is TGTGCCAGCAGCAATGGAACCCCAGACGGGACACCTAATGAAAAACTGTTTTTT.

The chain carries TRBV27 and TRBJ2-7; a weak D match, TRBD1 (6 bases). There are 14 residues in the CDR3. V lost 5 bases and J lost 1, with 12 bases in between. The germline CDR1 and CDR2 sequences are MNHEY and SMNVEV (reference sequence). In DNA form, the CDR3 reads TGTGCCAGCAGTCGCTACCAGGGGTCCTACGAGCAGTACTTC. Its protein is CASSRYQGSYEQYF.